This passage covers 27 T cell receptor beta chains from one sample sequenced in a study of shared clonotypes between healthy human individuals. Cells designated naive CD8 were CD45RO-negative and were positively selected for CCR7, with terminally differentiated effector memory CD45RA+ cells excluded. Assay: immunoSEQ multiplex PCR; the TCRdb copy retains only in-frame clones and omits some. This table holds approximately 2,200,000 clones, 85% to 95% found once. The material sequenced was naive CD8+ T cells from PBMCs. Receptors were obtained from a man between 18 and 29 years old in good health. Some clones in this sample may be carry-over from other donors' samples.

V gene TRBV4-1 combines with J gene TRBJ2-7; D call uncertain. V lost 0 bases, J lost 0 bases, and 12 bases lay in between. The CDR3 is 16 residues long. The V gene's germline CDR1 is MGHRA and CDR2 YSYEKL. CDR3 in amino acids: CASSQDGRMDSYEQYF. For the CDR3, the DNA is TGCGCCAGCAGCCAAGATGGGCGGATGGACTCCTACGAGCAGTACTTC.

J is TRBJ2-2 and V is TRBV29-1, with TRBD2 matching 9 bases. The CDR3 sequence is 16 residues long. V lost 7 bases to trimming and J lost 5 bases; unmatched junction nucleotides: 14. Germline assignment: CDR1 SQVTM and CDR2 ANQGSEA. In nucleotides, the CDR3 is TGCAGCGCTTCCGGCGATAGCGGGAGTTCTACCGGGGAGCTGTTTTTT. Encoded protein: CSASGDSGSSTGELFF.

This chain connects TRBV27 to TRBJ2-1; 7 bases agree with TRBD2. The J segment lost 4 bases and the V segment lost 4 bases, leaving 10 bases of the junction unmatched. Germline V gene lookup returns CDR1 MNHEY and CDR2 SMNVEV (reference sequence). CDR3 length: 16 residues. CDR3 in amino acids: CASSSGASGPYNEQFF. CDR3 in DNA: TGTGCCAGCAGTTCGGGAGCTAGCGGTCCTTACAATGAGCAGTTCTTC.

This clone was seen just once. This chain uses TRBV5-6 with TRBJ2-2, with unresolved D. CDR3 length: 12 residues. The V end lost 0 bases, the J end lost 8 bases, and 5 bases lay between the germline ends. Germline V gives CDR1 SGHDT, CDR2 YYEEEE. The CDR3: CASSLGQGELFF. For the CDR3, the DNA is TGTGCCAGCAGCTTGGGGCAGGGGGAGCTGTTTTTT. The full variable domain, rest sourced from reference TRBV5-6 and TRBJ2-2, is DAGVTQSPTHLIKTRGQQVTLRCSPKSGHDTVSWYQQALGQGPQFIFQYYEEEERQRGNFPDRFSGHQFPNYSSELNVNALLLGDSALYLCASSLGQGELFFGEGSRLTVL.

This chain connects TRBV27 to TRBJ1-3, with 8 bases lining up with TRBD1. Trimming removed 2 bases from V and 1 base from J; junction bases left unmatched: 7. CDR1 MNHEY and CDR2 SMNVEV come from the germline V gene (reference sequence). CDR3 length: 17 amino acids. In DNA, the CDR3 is TGTGCCAGCAGTTTAAGACAGGGGCCGGGGTCTGGAAACACCATATATTTT. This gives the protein CASSLRQGPGSGNTIYF.

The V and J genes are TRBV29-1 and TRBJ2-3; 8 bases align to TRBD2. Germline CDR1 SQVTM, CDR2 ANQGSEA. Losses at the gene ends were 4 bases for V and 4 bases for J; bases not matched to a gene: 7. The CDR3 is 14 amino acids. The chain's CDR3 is CSVGSGRRSDTQYF. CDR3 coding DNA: TGCAGCGTTGGGAGCGGGAGAAGGTCAGATACGCAGTATTTT.

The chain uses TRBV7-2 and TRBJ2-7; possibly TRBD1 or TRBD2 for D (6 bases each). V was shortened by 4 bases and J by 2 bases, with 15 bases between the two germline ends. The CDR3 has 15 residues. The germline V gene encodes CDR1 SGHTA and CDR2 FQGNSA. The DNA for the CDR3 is TGTGCCAGCAGCTCGCTTGGGGGGCAGACCTACGAGCAGTACTTC. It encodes CASSSLGGQTYEQYF.

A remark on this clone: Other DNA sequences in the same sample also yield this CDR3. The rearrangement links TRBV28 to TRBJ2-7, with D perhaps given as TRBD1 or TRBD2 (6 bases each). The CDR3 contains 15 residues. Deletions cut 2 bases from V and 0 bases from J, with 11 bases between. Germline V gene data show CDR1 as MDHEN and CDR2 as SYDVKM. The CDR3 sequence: CASSLIGGSSYEQYF. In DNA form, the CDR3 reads TGTGCCAGCAGTTTAATAGGGGGGAGCTCCTACGAGCAGTACTTC.

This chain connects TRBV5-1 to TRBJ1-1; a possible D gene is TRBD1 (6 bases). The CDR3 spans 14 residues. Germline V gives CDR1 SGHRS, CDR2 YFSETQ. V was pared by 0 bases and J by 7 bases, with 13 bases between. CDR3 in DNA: TGCGCCAGCAGCTTGGCCGGGGGCGCTTATGAAGCTTTCTTT. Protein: CASSLAGGAYEAFF.

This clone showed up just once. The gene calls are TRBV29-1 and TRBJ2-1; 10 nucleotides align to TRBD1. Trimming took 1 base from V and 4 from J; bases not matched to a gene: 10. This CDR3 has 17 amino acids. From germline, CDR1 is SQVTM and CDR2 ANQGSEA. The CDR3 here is CSVEATGDRGYYNEQFF. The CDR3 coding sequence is TGCAGCGTTGAAGCGACGGGGGACAGGGGTTATTACAATGAGCAGTTCTTC.

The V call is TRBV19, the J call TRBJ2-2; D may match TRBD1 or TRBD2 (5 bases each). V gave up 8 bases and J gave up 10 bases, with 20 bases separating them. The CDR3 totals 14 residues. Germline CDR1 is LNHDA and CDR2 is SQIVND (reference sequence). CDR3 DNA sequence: TGTGCCAGTGAGTGGGGGAGCCGGCAAACGGAGCTGTTTTTT. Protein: CASEWGSRQTELFF.

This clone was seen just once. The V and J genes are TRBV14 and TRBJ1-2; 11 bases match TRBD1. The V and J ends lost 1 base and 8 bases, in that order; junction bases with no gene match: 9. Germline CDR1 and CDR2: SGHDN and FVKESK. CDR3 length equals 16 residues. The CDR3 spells CASSQAWTGGAGGYTF. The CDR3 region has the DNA TGTGCCAGCAGCCAAGCATGGACAGGGGGCGCTGGGGGCTACACCTTC.

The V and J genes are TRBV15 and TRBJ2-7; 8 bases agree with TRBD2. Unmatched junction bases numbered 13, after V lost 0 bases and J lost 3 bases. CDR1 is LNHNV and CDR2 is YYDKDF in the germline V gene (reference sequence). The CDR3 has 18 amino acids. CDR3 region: CATSRDFRAALADYEQYF. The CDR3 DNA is TGTGCCACCAGCAGAGATTTCAGGGCTGCACTAGCGGACTACGAGCAGTACTTC.

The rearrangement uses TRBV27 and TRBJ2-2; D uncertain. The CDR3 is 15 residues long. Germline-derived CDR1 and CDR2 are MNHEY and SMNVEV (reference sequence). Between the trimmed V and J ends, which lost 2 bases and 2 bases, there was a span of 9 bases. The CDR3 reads CASSLTGSNTGELFF. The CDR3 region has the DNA TGTGCCAGCAGTTTAACCGGGTCTAACACCGGGGAGCTGTTTTTT.

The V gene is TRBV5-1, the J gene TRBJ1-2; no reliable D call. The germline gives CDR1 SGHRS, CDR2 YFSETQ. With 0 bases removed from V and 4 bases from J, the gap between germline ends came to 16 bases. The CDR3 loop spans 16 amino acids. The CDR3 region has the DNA TGCGCCAGCAGCTTGGGCGTCCCACTGGCCGCCTATGGCTACACCTTC. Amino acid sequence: CASSLGVPLAAYGYTF.

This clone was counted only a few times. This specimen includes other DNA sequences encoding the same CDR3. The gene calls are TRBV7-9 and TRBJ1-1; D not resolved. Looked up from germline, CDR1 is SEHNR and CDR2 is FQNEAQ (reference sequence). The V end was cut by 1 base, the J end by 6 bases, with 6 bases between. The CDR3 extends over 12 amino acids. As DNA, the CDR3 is TGTGCCAGCAGCTTAGGTGTGCCTGAAGCTTTCTTT. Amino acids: CASSLGVPEAFF.

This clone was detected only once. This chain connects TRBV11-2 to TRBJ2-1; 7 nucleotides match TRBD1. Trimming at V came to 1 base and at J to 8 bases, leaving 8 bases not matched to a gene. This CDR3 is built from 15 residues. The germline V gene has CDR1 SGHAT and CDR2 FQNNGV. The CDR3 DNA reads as TGTGCCAGCAGCTTAGGGGTAGGGGACAGCGATGAGCAGTTCTTC. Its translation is CASSLGVGDSDEQFF.

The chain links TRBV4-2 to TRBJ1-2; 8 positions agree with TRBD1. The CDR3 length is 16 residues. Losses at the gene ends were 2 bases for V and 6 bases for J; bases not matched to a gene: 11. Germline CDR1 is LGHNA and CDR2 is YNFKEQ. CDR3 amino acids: CASSQSPRTGPHGYTF. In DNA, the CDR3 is TGTGCCAGCAGCCAATCCCCTCGGACAGGGCCCCATGGCTACACCTTC.

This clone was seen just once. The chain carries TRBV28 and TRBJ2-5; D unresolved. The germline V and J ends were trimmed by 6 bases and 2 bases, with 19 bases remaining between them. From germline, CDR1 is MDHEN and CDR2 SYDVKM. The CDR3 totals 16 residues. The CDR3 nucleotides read TGTGCCAGCAGCCTGCCGGCGGTGGGTACTCAAGAGACCCAGTACTTC. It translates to CASSLPAVGTQETQYF. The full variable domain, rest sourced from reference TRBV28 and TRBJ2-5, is DVKVTQSSRYLVKRTGEKVFLECVQDMDHENMFWYRQDPGLGLRLIYFSYDVKMKEKGDIPEGYSVSREKKERFSLILESASTNQTSMYLCASSLPAVGTQETQYFGPGTRLLVL.

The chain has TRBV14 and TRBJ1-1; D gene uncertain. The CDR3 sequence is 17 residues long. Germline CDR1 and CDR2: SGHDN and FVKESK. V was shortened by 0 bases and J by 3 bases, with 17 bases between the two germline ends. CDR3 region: CASSQEFTQLGDTEAFF. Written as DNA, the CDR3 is TGTGCCAGCAGCCAAGAATTTACACAGCTGGGTGACACTGAAGCTTTCTTT.

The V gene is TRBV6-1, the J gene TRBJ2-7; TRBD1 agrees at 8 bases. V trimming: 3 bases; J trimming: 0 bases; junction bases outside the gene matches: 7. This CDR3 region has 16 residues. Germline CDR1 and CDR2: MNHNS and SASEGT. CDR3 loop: CASSDRQGLSSYEQYF. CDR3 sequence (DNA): TGTGCCAGCAGTGACAGACAGGGGTTAAGCTCCTACGAGCAGTACTTC.

CDR3 in DNA: TGTGCCAGCAGCCGACAGGGAGACTCCTACGAGCAGTACTTC. This gives the protein CASSRQGDSYEQYF. The genes are TRBV28 and TRBJ2-7, with TRBD1 identical over 7 bases. From germline, CDR1 is MDHEN and CDR2 SYDVKM. The CDR3 contains 14 residues. Unmatched junction bases numbered 5, after V lost 6 bases and J lost 0 bases.

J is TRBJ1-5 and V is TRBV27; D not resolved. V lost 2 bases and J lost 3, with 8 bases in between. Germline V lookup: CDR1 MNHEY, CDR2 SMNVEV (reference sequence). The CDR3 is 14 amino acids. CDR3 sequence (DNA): TGTGCCAGCAGTTTACGCAGTGTCAATCAGCCCCAGCATTTT. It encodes CASSLRSVNQPQHF.

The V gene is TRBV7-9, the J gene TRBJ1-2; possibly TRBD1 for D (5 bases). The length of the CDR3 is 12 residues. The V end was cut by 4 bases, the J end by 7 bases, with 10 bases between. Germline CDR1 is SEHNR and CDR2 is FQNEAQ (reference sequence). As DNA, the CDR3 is TGTGCCAGCAGCTCCGGGACGACTGGCTACACCTTC. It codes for CASSSGTTGYTF. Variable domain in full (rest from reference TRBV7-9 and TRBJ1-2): DTGVSQNPRHKITKRGQNVTFRCDPISEHNRLYWYRQTLGQGPEFLTYFQNEAQLEKSRLLSDRFSAERPKGSFSTLEIQRTEQGDSAMYLCASSSGTTGYTFGSGTRLTVV.

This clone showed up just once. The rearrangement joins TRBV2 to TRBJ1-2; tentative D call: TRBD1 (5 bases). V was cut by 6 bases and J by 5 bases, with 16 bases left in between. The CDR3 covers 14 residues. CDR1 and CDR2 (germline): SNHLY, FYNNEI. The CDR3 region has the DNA TGTGCCAGCAGACACCGGGACGGAGATTATGGCTACACCTTC. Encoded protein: CASRHRDGDYGYTF.

This CDR3 is CAGTLAGGPTGELFF. The CDR3 nucleotides read TGTGCCGGAACCCTGGCGGGAGGACCAACCGGGGAGCTGTTTTTT. This chain joins TRBV30 and TRBJ2-2; 8 bases align to TRBD2. Germline V CDR1 and CDR2: GTSNPN, SVGIG (reference sequence). The length of the CDR3 is 15 residues. Trimming cost V 8 bases and J 5 bases; bases outside gene matches: 13.

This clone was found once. DNA for the CDR3: TGTGCCAGCAGCTTAGAGTCCGGGAGGTACAATGAGCAGTTCTTC. Its translation is CASSLESGRYNEQFF. The chain is built from TRBV7-6 and TRBJ2-1; TRBD2 agrees at 7 bases. V trimming: 1 base; J trimming: 4 bases; junction bases outside the gene matches: 4. The CDR3 has 15 amino acids. Germline V gene sequence: CDR1 SGHVS, CDR2 FNYEAQ.